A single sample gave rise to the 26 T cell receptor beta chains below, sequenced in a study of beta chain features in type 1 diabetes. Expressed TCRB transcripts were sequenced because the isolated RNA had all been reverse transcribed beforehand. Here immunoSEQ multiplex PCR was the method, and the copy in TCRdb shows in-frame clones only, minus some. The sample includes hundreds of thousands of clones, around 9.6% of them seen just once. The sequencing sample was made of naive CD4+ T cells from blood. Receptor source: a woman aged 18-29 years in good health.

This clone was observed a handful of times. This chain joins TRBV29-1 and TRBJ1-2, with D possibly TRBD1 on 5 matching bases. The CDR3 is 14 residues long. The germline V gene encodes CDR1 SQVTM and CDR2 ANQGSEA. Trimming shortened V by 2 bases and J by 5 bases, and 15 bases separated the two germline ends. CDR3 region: CSVERGRSGYGYTF. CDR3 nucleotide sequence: TGCAGCGTTGAAAGGGGCAGGTCTGGTTATGGCTACACCTTC.

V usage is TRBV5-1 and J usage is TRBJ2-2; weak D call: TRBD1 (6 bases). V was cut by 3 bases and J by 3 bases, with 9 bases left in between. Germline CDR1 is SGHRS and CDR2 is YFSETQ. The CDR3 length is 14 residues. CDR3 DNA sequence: TGCGCCAGCAGCTCACAGGGTGACACCGGGGAGCTGTTTTTT. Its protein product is CASSSQGDTGELFF. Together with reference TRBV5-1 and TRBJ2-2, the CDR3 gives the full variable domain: KAGVTQTPRYLIKTRGQQVTLSCSPISGHRSVSWYQQTPGQGLQFLFEYFSETQRNKGNFPGRFSGRQFSNSRSEMNVSTLELGDSALYLCASSSQGDTGELFFGEGSRLTVL.

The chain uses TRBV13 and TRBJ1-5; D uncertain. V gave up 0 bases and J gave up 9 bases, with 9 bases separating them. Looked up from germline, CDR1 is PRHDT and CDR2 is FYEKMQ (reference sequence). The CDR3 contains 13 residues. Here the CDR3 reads CASSLGLERPQHF. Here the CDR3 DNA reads TGTGCCAGCAGCTTAGGCCTTGAGAGGCCCCAGCATTTT.

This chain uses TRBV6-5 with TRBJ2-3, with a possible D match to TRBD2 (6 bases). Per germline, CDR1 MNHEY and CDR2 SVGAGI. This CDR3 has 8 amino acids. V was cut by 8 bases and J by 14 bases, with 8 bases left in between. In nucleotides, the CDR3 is TGTGCCAGCGCGGGGTGGTATTTT. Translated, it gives CASAGWYF.

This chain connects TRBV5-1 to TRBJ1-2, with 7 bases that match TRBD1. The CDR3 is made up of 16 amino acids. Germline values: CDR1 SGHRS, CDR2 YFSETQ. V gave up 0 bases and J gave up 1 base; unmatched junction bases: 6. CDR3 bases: TGCGCCAGCAGCTTGGACCTGGGACAGATTAACTATGGCTACACCTTC. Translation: CASSLDLGQINYGYTF.

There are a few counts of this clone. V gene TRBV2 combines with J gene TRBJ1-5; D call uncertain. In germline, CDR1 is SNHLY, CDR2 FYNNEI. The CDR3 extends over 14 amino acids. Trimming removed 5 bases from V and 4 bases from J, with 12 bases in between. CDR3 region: CASSSGQSNQPQHF. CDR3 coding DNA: TGTGCCAGCAGTTCTGGGCAGTCGAATCAGCCCCAGCATTTT.

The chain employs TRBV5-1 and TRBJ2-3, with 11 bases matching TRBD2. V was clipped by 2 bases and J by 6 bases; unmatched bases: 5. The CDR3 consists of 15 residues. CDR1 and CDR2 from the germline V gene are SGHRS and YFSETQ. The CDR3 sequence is CASSFVAGGPDTQYF. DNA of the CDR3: TGCGCCAGCAGCTTCGTAGCGGGGGGGCCTGATACGCAGTATTTT.

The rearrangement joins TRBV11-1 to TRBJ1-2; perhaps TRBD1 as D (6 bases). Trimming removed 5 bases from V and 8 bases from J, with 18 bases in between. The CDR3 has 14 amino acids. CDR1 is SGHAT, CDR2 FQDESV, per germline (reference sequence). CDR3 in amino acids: CASSHNTGLSGYTF. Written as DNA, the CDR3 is TGTGCCAGCAGCCATAATACAGGGCTAAGCGGCTACACCTTC.

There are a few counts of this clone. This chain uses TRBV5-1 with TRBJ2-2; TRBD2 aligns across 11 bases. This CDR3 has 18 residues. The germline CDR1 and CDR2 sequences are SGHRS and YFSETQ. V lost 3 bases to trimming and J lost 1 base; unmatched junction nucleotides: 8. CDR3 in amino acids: CASSSPLAGVVNTGELFF. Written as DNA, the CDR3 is TGCGCCAGCAGCTCACCACTAGCGGGGGTCGTGAACACCGGGGAGCTGTTTTTT.

As DNA, the CDR3 is TGTGCCAGCACCGACTCAATGGGACTTACGCAGTATTTT. Its translation is CASTDSMGLTQYF. V gene TRBV6-1 combines with J gene TRBJ2-3, with TRBD2 as a possible D gene (6 bases). Germline CDR1 is MNHNS and CDR2 is SASEGT. This CDR3 spans 13 amino acids. Trimming pared 7 bases from V and 8 bases from J, leaving 16 bases between.

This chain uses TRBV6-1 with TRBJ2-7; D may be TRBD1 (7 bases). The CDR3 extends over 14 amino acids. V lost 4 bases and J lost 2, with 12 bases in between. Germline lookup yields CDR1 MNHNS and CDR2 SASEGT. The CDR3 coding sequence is TGTGCCAGCAGTGTGGGCAGGGGGGCCTACGAGCAGTACTTC. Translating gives CASSVGRGAYEQYF.

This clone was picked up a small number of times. The CDR3 coding sequence is TGTGCCAGCAGCTTGGTTAGCGGGCCCTACAATGAGCAGTTCTTC. Translation gives CASSLVSGPYNEQFF. The chain joins TRBV5-4 to TRBJ2-1, with TRBD2 matching over 7 bases. The V and J ends lost 0 bases and 2 bases, in that order; junction bases with no gene match: 2. Per the germline V gene, CDR1 is SGHNT and CDR2 is YYREEE (reference sequence). The CDR3 is 15 amino acids.

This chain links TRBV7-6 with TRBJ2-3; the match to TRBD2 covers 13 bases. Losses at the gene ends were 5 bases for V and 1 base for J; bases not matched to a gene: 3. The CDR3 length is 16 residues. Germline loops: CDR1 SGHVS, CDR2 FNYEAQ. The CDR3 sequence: CASSVLAGGRTDTQYF. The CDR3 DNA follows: TGTGCCAGCAGCGTACTAGCGGGGGGGCGCACAGATACGCAGTATTTT.

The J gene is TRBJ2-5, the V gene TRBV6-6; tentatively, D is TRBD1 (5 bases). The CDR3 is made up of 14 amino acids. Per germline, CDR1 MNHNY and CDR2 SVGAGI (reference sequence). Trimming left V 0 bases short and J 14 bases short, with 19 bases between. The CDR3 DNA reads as TGTGCCAGCAGTTACTCCAGGGTCTCCCTCCCGCCTTACTTC. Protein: CASSYSRVSLPPYF.

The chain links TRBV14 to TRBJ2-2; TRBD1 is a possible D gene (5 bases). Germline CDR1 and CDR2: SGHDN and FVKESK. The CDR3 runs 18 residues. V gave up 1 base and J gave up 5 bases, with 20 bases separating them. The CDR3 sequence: CASSQGNRPGPWTGELFF. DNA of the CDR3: TGTGCCAGCAGCCAAGGGAACAGGCCCGGACCTTGGACCGGGGAGCTGTTTTTT.

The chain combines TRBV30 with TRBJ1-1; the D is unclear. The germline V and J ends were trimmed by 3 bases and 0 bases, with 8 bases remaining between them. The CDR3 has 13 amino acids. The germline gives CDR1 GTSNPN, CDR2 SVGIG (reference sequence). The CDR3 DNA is TGTGCCTGGAGCCTTGGCCTGAACACTGAAGCTTTCTTT. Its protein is CAWSLGLNTEAFF.

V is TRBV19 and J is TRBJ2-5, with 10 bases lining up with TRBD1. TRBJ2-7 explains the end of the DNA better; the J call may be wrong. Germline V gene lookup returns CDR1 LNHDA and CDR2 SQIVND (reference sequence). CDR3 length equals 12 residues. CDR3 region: CASRQGAGEQYF. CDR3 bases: TGTGCCAGCAGACAGGGGGCGGGCGAGCAGTACTTC.

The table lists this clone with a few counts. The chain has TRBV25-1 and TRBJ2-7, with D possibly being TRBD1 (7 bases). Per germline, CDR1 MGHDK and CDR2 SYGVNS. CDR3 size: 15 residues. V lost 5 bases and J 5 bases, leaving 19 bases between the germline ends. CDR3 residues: CASSHRGRGANEQYF. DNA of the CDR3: TGTGCCAGCAGTCACCGCGGCAGGGGGGCGAACGAGCAGTACTTC.

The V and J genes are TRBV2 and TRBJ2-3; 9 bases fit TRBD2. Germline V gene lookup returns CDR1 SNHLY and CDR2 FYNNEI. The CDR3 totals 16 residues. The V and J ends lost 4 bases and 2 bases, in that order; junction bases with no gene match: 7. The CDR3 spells CASSAHSGGTTDTQYF. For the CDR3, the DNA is TGTGCCAGCAGTGCCCATAGCGGGGGAACCACAGATACGCAGTATTTT. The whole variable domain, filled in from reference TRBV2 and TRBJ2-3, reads EPEVTQTPSHQVTQMGQEVILRCVPISNHLYFYWYRQILGQKVEFLVSFYNNEISEKSEIFDDQFSVERPDGSNFTLKIRSTKLEDSAMYFCASSAHSGGTTDTQYFGPGTRLTVL.

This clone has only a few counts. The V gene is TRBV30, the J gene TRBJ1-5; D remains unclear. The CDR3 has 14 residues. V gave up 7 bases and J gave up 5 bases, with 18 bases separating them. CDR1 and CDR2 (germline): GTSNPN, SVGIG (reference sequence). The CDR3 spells CALGGRAADQPQHF. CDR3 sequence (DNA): TGTGCCTTGGGAGGACGGGCAGCGGATCAGCCCCAGCATTTT.

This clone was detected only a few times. CDR3 DNA sequence: TGTGCCAGCTCACCACAGGGGCCGAACACTGAAGCTTTCTTT. It specifies CASSPQGPNTEAFF. The V call is TRBV18, the J call TRBJ1-1; a weak D match, TRBD1 (5 bases). The CDR3 is made up of 14 amino acids. V lost 1 base, J lost 1 base, and 7 bases lay in between. CDR1 KGHSH and CDR2 LQKENI come from the germline V gene.

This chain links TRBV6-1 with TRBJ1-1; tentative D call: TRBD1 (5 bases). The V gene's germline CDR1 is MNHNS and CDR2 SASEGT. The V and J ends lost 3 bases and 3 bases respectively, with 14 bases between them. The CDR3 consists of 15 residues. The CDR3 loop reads CASSDPGRVDTEAFF. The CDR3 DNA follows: TGTGCCAGCAGTGACCCCGGCAGGGTGGACACTGAAGCTTTCTTT.

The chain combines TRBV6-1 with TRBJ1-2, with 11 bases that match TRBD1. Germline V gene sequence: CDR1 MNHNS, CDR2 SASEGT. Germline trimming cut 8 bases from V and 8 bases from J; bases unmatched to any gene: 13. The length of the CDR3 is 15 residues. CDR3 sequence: CASLHYGQGAVGYTF. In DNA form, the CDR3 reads TGTGCCAGCCTCCATTACGGACAGGGGGCTGTGGGCTACACCTTC.

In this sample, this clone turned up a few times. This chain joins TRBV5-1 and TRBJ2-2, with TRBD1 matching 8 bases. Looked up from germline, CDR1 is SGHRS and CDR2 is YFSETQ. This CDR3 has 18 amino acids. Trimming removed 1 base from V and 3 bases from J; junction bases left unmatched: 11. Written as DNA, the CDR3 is TGCGCCAGCAGCTTGATCGGCAGGGGGCTTATGGACACCGGGGAGCTGTTTTTT. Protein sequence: CASSLIGRGLMDTGELFF.

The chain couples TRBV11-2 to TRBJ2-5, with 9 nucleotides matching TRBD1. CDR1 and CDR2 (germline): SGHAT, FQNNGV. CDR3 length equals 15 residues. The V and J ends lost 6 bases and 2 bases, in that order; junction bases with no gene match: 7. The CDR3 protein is CASSRTGTGQETQYF. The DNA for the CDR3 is TGTGCCAGCAGTCGGACCGGGACAGGGCAAGAGACCCAGTACTTC.

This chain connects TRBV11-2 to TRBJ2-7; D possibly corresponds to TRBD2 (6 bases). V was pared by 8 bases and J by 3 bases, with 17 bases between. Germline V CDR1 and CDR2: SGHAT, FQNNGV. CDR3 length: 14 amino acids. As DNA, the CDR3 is TGTGCCAGCTGCCCTCGGAGGGCTTACTACGAGCAGTACTTC. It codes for CASCPRRAYYEQYF.